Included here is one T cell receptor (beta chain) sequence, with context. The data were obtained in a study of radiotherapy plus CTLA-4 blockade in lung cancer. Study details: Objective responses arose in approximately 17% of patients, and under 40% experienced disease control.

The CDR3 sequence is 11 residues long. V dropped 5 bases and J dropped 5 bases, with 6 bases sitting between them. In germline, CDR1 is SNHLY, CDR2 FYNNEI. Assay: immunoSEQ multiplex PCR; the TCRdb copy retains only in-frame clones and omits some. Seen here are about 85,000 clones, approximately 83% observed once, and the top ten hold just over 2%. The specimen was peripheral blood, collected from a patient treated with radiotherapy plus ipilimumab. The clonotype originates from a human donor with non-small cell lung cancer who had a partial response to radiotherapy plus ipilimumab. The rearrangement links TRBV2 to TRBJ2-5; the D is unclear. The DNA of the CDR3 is TGTGCCAGCAGTTGGCTGGAGACCCAGTACTTC. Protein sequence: CASSWLETQYF.